This is a list of T cell receptor beta chains from one sample in a study of cytomegalovirus exposure and HLA in healthy donors. Here immunoSEQ multiplex PCR was the method, and the copy in TCRdb shows in-frame clones only, minus some. Among some 200,000 clones listed, approximately 65% were seen once. Sequencing was performed on PBMCs. The receptor source for this set is a man aged 35 to 55 in good health and CMV-seronegative. Both conserved end residues are part of each CDR3. A D gene is named only where the DNA matches it firmly. Some rows mark clone size as missing; the rest say once, few, many or name a class of expanded clone.

clone size	J gene	D gene	V gene	CDR3 DNA	CDR3 protein
-	TRBJ2-2	-	TRBV19	TGTGCCAGTACTAGCGTCACCGGGGAGCTGTTTTTT	CASTSVTGELFF
-	TRBJ2-5	-	TRBV14	TGTGCCAGCAGCCAAGTTCCGTGGCGGTTGAAGGAGACCCAGTACTTC	CASSQVPWRLKETQYF
-	TRBJ2-1	TRBD1	TRBV5-1	TGCGCCAGCAGCTCGTGGGGACAGGCCGACGAAACCTACAATGAGCAGTTCTTC	CASSSWGQADETYNEQFF
few	TRBJ2-1	TRBD2	TRBV19	TGTGCCAGTACTAGCGGGAGGATTTTGAGCAATGAGCAGTTCTTC	CASTSGRILSNEQFF
-	TRBJ2-3	TRBD2	TRBV5-1	TGCGCCAGCAGTTTGGTAGCGGGAGGCGCAGATACGCAGTATTTT	CASSLVAGGADTQYF
-	TRBJ2-2	-	TRBV27	TGTGCCAGCAGTTTATCATCCGAGGCAGTTGAGCTGTTTTTT	CASSLSSEAVELFF
-	TRBJ1-1	TRBD1	TRBV4-2	TGTGCCAGCAGCCAAGGGGGGACAGGGAACATTGAAGCTTTCTTT	CASSQGGTGNIEAFF
-	TRBJ2-7	-	TRBV27	TGTGCCAGCAGTTTAGGGCAGACCTACGAGCAGTACTTC	CASSLGQTYEQYF
few	TRBJ2-7	-	TRBV6-1	TGTGCCAGCAGTGACACAGGGCCCCCCTACGAGCAGTACTTC	CASSDTGPPYEQYF
-	TRBJ2-5	TRBD2	TRBV4-1	TGCGCCAGCAGCCAAGTAAGAAGTGCAGGGCTAGCGGGGGGAGGTGGACAAGAGACCCAGTACTTC	CASSQVRSAGLAGGGGQETQYF
-	TRBJ2-3	TRBD2	TRBV10-3	TGTGCCATCAGTGAACCGGGACTAGTAACAGATACGCAGTATTTT	CAISEPGLVTDTQYF
few	TRBJ2-5	-	TRBV19	TGTGCCAGTAGTATAGGGCAGGGTTTCGAGACCCAGTACTTC	CASSIGQGFETQYF
once	TRBJ2-7	TRBD2	TRBV19	TGTGCCAGTAGTATCGCTAGCGGGATGGACGAGCAGTACTTC	CASSIASGMDEQYF
few	TRBJ2-1	-	TRBV30	TGTGCCTGGATCAGGCTGGGGCGATTAGGCGATGAGCAGTTCTTC	CAWIRLGRLGDEQFF
-	TRBJ1-4	TRBD1	TRBV27	TGTGCCAGCACCAGGGGGCGCGAAAAACTGTTTTTT	CASTRGREKLFF
few	TRBJ1-1	-	TRBV19	TGTGCCAGTAGTATAAGCCTGGGGAGCACTGAAGCTTTCTTT	CASSISLGSTEAFF
-	TRBJ1-4	-	TRBV7-9	TGTGCCAGCAGCATGGACAGTACTAATGAAAAACTGTTTTTT	CASSMDSTNEKLFF